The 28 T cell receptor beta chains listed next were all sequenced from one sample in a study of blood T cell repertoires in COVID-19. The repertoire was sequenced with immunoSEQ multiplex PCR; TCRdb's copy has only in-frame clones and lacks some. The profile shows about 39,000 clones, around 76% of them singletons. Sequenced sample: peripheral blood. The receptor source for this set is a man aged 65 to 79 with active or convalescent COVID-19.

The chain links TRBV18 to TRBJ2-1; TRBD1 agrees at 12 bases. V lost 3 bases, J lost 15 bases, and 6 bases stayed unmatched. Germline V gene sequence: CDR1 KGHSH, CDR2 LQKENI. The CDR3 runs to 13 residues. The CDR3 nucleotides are TGTGCCAGCTCACCGGGACAGGGGGCGTTTGGGTTCTTC. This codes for CASSPGQGAFGFF.

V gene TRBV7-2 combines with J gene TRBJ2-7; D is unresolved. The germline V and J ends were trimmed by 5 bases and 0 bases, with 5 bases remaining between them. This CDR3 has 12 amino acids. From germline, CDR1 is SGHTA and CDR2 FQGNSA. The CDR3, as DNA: TGTGCCAGCAGCCCCTACTCCTACGAGCAGTACTTC. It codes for CASSPYSYEQYF.

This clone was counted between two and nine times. This CDR3 reads CATTLTGGIGYTF. CDR3 DNA: TGTGCCACAACACTGACAGGGGGAATTGGCTACACCTTC. The rearrangement joins TRBV15 to TRBJ1-2; 9 bases match TRBD1. The CDR3 extends over 13 amino acids. Unmatched junction bases numbered 9, after V lost 9 bases and J lost 7 bases. Germline V gives CDR1 LNHNV, CDR2 YYDKDF (reference sequence).

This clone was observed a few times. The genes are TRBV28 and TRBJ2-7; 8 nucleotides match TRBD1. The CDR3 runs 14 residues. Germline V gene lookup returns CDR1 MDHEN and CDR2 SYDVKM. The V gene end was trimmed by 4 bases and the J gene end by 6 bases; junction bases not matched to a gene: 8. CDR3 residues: CASSSPGQASEQYF. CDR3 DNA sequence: TGTGCCAGCAGTTCCCCGGGACAGGCTTCCGAGCAGTACTTC.

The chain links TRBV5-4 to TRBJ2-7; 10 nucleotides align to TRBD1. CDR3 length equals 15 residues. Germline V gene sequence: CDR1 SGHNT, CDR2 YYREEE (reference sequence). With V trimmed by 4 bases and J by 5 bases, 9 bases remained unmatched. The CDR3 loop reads CASSRPGDRGNEQYF. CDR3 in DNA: TGTGCCAGCAGCCGACCCGGGGACAGGGGTAACGAGCAGTACTTC.

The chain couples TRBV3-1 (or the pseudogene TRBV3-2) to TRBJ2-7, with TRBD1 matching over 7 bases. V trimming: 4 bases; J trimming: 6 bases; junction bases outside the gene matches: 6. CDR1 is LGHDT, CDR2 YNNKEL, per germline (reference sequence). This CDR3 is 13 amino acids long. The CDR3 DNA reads TGTGCCAGCAGCCCCGCAGGGGGAGTCGAGCAGTACTTC. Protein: CASSPAGGVEQYF.

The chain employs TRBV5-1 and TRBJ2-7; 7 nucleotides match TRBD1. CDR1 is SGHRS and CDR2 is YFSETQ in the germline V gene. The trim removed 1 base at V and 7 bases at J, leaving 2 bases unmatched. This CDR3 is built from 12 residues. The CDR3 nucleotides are TGCGCCAGCAGCTTGACAGGGGATGAGCAGTACTTC. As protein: CASSLTGDEQYF.

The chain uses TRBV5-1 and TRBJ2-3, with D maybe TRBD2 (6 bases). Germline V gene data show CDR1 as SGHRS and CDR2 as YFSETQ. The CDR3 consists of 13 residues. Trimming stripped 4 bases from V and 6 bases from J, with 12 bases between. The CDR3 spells CASSNPGTDTQYF. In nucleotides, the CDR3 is TGCGCCAGCAGCAATCCAGGGACTGATACGCAGTATTTT. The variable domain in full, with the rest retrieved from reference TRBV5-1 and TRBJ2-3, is KAGVTQTPRYLIKTRGQQVTLSCSPISGHRSVSWYQQTPGQGLQFLFEYFSETQRNKGNFPGRFSGRQFSNSRSEMNVSTLELGDSALYLCASSNPGTDTQYFGPGTRLTVL.

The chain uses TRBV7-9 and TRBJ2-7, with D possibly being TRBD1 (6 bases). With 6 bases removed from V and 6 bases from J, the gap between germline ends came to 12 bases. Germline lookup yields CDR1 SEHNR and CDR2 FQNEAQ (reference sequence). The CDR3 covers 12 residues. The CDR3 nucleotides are TGTGCCAGCAGTTCAACAGGGCCCGAGCAGTACTTC. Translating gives CASSSTGPEQYF.

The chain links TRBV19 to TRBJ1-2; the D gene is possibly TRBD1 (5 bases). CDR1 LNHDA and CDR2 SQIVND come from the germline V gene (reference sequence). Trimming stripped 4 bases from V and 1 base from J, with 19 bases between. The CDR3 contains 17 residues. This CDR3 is CASSSPLVRASNYGYTF. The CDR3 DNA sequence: TGTGCCAGTAGTAGCCCCTTAGTCAGGGCTAGTAACTATGGCTACACCTTC.

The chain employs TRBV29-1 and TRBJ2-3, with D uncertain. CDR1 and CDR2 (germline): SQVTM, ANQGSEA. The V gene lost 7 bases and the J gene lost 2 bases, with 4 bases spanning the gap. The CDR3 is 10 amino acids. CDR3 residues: CSAFTDTQYF. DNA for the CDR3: TGCAGCGCCTTCACAGATACGCAGTATTTT.

CDR3 DNA: TGCGCCAGCAGCTTGGCCCCGAGGGGACAGAACACTGAAGCTTTCTTT. Protein sequence: CASSLAPRGQNTEAFF. The chain is built from TRBV5-1 and TRBJ1-1; possible D gene TRBD1, 6 bases. V was trimmed by 0 bases and J by 1 base, leaving 13 bases between them. This CDR3 region has 16 residues. Per the germline V gene, CDR1 is SGHRS and CDR2 is YFSETQ.

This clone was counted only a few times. The CDR3 coding sequence is TGTGCTAGTGGTTTTGCGTGGGGCCCGGAAGGGACAGGCCTACATAGCAATCAGCCCCAGCATTTT. Its protein product is CASGFAWGPEGTGLHSNQPQHF. The chain has TRBV12-5 and TRBJ1-5, with TRBD1 identical over 8 bases. V lost 3 bases to trimming and J lost 0 bases; unmatched junction nucleotides: 22. This CDR3 has 22 amino acids. The germline gives CDR1 LGHNT, CDR2 FRNRAP.

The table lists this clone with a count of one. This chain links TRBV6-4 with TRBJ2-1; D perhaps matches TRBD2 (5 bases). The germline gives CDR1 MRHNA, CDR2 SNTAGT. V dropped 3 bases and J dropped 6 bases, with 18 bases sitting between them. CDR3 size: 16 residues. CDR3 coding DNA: TGTGCCAGCAGTGATAGCTGGAGGAGTCGCGGCAATGAGCAGTTCTTC. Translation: CASSDSWRSRGNEQFF.

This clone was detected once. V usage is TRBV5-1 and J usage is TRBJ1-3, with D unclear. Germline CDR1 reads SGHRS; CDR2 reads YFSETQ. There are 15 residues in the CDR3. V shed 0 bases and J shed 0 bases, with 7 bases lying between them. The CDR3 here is CASSLAFNSGNTIYF. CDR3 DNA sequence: TGCGCCAGCAGCTTGGCGTTTAACTCTGGAAACACCATATATTTT.

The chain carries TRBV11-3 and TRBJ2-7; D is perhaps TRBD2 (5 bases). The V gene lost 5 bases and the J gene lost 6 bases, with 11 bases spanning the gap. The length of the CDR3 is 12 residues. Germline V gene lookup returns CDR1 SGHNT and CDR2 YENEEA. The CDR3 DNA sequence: TGTGCCAGCAGCGAGACGAGGGCCGAGCAGTACTTC. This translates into CASSETRAEQYF.

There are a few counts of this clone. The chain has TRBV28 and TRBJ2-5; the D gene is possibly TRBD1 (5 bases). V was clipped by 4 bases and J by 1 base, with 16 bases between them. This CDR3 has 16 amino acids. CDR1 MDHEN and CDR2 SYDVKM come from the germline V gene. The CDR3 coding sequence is TGTGCCAGCAGTTCCCATGCCAAGACAGCCCAAGAGACCCAGTACTTC. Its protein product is CASSSHAKTAQETQYF. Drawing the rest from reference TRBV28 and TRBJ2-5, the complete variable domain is DVKVTQSSRYLVKRTGEKVFLECVQDMDHENMFWYRQDPGLGLRLIYFSYDVKMKEKGDIPEGYSVSREKKERFSLILESASTNQTSMYLCASSSHAKTAQETQYFGPGTRLLVL.

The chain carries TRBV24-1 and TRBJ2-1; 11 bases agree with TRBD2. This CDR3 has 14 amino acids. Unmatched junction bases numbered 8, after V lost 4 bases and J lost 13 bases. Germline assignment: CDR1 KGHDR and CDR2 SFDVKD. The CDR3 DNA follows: TGTGCCACCAGTGAGAATAGCGGGGGGGCCGCTCAGTTCTTC. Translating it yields CATSENSGGAAQFF.

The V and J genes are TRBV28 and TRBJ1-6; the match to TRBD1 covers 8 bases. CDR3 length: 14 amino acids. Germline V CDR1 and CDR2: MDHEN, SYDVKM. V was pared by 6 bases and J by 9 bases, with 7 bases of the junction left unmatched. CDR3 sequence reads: CASRPGQGSSPLHF. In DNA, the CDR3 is TGTGCCAGCAGACCCGGACAGGGTTCTTCACCCCTCCACTTT.

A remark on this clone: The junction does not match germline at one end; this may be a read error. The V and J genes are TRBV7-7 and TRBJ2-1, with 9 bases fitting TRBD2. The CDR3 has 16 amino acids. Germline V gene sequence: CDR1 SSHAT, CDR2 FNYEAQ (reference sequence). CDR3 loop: CASSPVGAGGNNEQFF. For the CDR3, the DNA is TGTGCTAGCAGCCCAGTAGGTGCGGGGGGGAACAATGAGCAGTTCTTC.

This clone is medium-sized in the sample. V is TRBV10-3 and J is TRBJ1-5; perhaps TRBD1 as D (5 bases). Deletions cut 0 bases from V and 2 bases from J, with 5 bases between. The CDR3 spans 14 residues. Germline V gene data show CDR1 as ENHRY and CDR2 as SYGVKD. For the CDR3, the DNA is TGTGCCATCAGTGAGTCGACAGGCAATCAGCCCCAGCATTTT. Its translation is CAISESTGNQPQHF.

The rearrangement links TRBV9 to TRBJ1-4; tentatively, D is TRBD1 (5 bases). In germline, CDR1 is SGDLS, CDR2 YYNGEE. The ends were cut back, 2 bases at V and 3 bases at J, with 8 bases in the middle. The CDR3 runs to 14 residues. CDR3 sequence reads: CASSVGLPNEKLFF. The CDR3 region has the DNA TGTGCCAGCAGCGTGGGACTTCCTAATGAAAAACTGTTTTTT.

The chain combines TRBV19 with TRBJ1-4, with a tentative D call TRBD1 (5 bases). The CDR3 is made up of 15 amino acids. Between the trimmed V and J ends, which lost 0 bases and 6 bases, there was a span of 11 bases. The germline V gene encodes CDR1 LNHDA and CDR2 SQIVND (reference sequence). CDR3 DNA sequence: TGTGCCAGTAGTATAGACGGGGGAAAGGATGAAAAACTGTTTTTT. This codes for CASSIDGGKDEKLFF. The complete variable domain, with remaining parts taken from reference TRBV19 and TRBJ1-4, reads DGGITQSPKYLFRKEGQNVTLSCEQNLNHDAMYWYRQDPGQGLRLIYYSQIVNDFQKGDIAEGYSVSREKKESFPLTVTSAQKNPTAFYLCASSIDGGKDEKLFFGSGTQLSVL.

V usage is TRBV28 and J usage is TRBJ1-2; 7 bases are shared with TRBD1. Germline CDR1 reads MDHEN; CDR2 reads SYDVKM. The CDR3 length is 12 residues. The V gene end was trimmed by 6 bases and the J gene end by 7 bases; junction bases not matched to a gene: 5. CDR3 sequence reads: CASSRGYGGYTF. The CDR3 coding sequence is TGTGCCAGCAGCAGGGGGTACGGTGGCTACACCTTC.

CDR3 DNA: TGTGCCAGCAGCCTCCTCACCGGGGAGCTGTTTTTT. It yields the protein CASSLLTGELFF. V and J are TRBV3-1 (or the pseudogene TRBV3-2) and TRBJ2-2, with D unclear. Trimming removed 4 bases at V and 4 bases at J, with 4 bases between. Per germline, CDR1 LGHDT and CDR2 YNNKEL (reference sequence). This CDR3 is 12 amino acids long.

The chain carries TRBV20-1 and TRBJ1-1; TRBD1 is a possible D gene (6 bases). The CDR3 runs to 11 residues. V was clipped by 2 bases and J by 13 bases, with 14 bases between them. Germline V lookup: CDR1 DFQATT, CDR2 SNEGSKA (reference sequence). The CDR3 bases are TGCAGTGCTAGATCAATATCAGGGGATTTCTTT. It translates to CSARSISGDFF.

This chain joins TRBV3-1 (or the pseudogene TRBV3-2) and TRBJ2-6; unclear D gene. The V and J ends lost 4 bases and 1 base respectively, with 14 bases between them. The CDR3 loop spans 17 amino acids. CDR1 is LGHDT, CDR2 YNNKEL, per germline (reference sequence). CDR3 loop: CASSPSISSSGANVLTF. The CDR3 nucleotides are TGTGCCAGCAGCCCCTCTATATCTTCATCTGGGGCCAACGTCCTGACTTTC.

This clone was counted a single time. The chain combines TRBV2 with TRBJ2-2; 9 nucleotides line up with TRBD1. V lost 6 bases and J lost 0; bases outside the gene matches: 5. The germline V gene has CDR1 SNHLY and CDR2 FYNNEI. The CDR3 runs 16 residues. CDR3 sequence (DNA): TGTGCCAGCAGCCTAGGGACAGGGACGAACACCGGGGAGCTGTTTTTT. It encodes CASSLGTGTNTGELFF.